These 16 T cell receptor beta chains originate from one sample sequenced in a study of blood T cell repertoires in COVID-19. Clones were read by immunoSEQ multiplex PCR, and TCRdb kept only the in-frame ones, dropping some. The profile shows roughly 80,000 clones, under 85% of them singletons. The specimen was peripheral blood. These receptors came from a human donor in a cohort sampled during active COVID-19.

The V and J genes are TRBV30 and TRBJ1-5; D unclear. V was shortened by 1 base and J by 2 bases, with 18 bases between the two germline ends. Germline CDR1 GTSNPN, CDR2 SVGIG (reference sequence). The CDR3 is 17 residues long. CDR3 region: CAWSERAVAVGNQPQHF. CDR3 sequence (DNA): TGTGCCTGGAGTGAGCGAGCGGTGGCGGTCGGCAATCAGCCCCAGCATTTT.

The rearrangement uses TRBV18 and TRBJ1-1; weak D call: TRBD1 (6 bases). CDR1 is KGHSH and CDR2 is LQKENI in the germline V gene. The V and J ends lost 6 bases and 1 base respectively, with 12 bases between them. The CDR3 contains 14 residues. This CDR3 reads CASSQGQSNTEAFF. The CDR3 bases are TGTGCCAGCTCGCAAGGACAGTCGAACACTGAAGCTTTCTTT.

The chain is built from TRBV11-3 and TRBJ1-2; TRBD1 aligns across 8 bases. The CDR3 has 15 amino acids. Trimming cost V 5 bases and J 5 bases; bases outside gene matches: 10. Germline CDR1 is SGHNT and CDR2 is YENEEA. Written as DNA, the CDR3 is TGTGCCAGCAGCCCGACAGGGGACACGCCTTATGGCTACACCTTC. Translating gives CASSPTGDTPYGYTF.

The CDR3 DNA sequence: TGCGCCAGCAGCTACAGAACCACCGGGGAGCTGTTTTTT. Translating it yields CASSYRTTGELFF. The chain has TRBV5-1 and TRBJ2-2; D unclear. CDR1 and CDR2 (germline): SGHRS, YFSETQ. Trimming pared 3 bases from V and 4 bases from J, leaving 7 bases between. This CDR3 is 13 amino acids long.

V gene TRBV9 combines with J gene TRBJ2-7; D is possibly TRBD2 (6 bases). The ends were cut back, 4 bases at V and 2 bases at J, with 16 bases in the middle. The CDR3 is made up of 15 amino acids. CDR1 and CDR2 (germline): SGDLS, YYNGEE. CDR3 residues: CASSPRDWEAYEQYF. CDR3 in DNA: TGTGCCAGCAGCCCGCGGGACTGGGAAGCCTACGAGCAGTACTTC.

This rearrangement joins TRBV28 to TRBJ2-1, with a possible D match to TRBD1 (7 bases). CDR1 is MDHEN and CDR2 is SYDVKM in the germline V gene. This CDR3 contains 12 residues. The germline V and J ends were trimmed by 11 bases and 3 bases, with 11 bases remaining between them. This CDR3 reads CASGGFYNEQFF. The CDR3 coding sequence is TGTGCCTCAGGGGGGTTCTACAATGAGCAGTTCTTC. The complete variable domain, with remaining parts taken from reference TRBV28 and TRBJ2-1, reads DVKVTQSSRYLVKRTGEKVFLECVQDMDHENMFWYRQDPGLGLRLIYFSYDVKMKEKGDIPEGYSVSREKKERFSLILESASTNQTSMYLCASGGFYNEQFFGPGTRLTVL.

The chain is built from TRBV27 and TRBJ1-3, with D maybe TRBD1 (6 bases). The CDR3 is made up of 15 amino acids. V was cut by 5 bases and J by 0 bases, with 11 bases left in between. The germline V gene has CDR1 MNHEY and CDR2 SMNVEV (reference sequence). The CDR3 bases are TGTGCCAGCAGTCCCCAGGGGAGCTCTGGAAACACCATATATTTT. As protein: CASSPQGSSGNTIYF.

This chain links TRBV11-3 with TRBJ2-1; the D gene is possibly TRBD2 (5 bases). CDR3 length: 15 residues. With 3 bases removed from V and 0 bases from J, the gap between germline ends came to 9 bases. Germline lookup yields CDR1 SGHNT and CDR2 YENEEA. CDR3 region: CASSLSGTSYNEQFF. CDR3 sequence (DNA): TGTGCCAGCAGCTTGAGCGGAACCTCCTACAATGAGCAGTTCTTC.

The gene calls are TRBV14 and TRBJ2-7; no definite D call. The CDR3 extends over 12 amino acids. The V end was cut by 3 bases, the J end by 0 bases, with 3 bases between. Germline CDR1 is SGHDN and CDR2 is FVKESK. CDR3 DNA sequence: TGTGCCAGCAGCCAGAGCTCCTACGAGCAGTACTTC. Its protein product is CASSQSSYEQYF.

In its sample, this clone was seen once. V gene TRBV2 combines with J gene TRBJ1-2; 9 bases fit TRBD1. From germline, CDR1 is SNHLY and CDR2 FYNNEI. V gave up 4 bases and J gave up 1 base; unmatched junction bases: 1. The CDR3 consists of 14 residues. CDR3 coding DNA: TGTGCCAGCAGTGTGGGACAGGGTAACTATGGCTACACCTTC. Translating it yields CASSVGQGNYGYTF.

CDR3 bases: TGTGCCAGCAGTACGGGACTCTCCTACAATGAGCAGTTCTTC. The encoded protein is CASSTGLSYNEQFF. V is TRBV6-5 and J is TRBJ2-1, with D possibly TRBD2 on 6 matching bases. CDR1 is MNHEY and CDR2 is SVGAGI in the germline V gene. V was clipped by 5 bases and J by 0 bases, with 8 bases between them. The CDR3 runs to 14 residues.

This chain uses TRBV28 with TRBJ1-6; weak D call: TRBD1 (6 bases). Trimming stripped 7 bases from V and 9 bases from J, with 22 bases between. The V gene's germline CDR1 is MDHEN and CDR2 SYDVKM. The CDR3 has 16 amino acids. CDR3 DNA: TGTGCCAGCACCATTGGGGGGGCGAAGGGAGCTTCACCCCTCCACTTT. Residues: CASTIGGAKGASPLHF.

The genes are TRBV7-3 and TRBJ2-6, with 7 positions matching TRBD2. This CDR3 spans 15 amino acids. Losses at the gene ends were 5 bases for V and 8 bases for J; bases not matched to a gene: 9. Germline CDR1 and CDR2: SGHTA and FQGTGA. Here the CDR3 reads CASSQDSGLPNVLTF. The CDR3, as DNA: TGTGCCAGCAGCCAGGATAGCGGGCTGCCCAACGTCCTGACTTTC.

This chain links TRBV7-8 with TRBJ1-2; no firm D call. Germline CDR1 reads SGHVS; CDR2 reads FQNEAQ. Trimming shortened V by 6 bases and J by 4 bases, and 18 bases separated the two germline ends. CDR3 size: 15 residues. The CDR3 DNA sequence: TGTGCCAGCAGTTCCCTTGGGTCAGGCCCCTATGGCTACACCTTC. It encodes CASSSLGSGPYGYTF. Full variable domain (missing parts from reference TRBV7-8 and TRBJ1-2): GAGVSQSPRYKVAKRGQDVALRCDPISGHVSLFWYQQALGQGPEFLTYFQNEAQLDKSGLPSDRFFAERPEGSVSTLKIQRTQQEDSAVYLCASSSLGSGPYGYTFGSGTRLTVV.

V usage is TRBV21-1 and J usage is TRBJ2-5; the table's D call of TRBD2 was not tested on the DNA. TRBV21-1 is classified as a pseudogene. The CDR3 consists of 17 residues. As DNA, the CDR3 is TGTGCCAGCAGCAAAGAAGGGGAGCCGACTAGTCAAGAGACCCAGTACTTC. This encodes CASSKEGEPTSQETQYF.

This chain joins TRBV2 and TRBJ1-2, with TRBD1 matching over 8 bases. Trimming at V came to 5 bases and at J to 5 bases, leaving 10 bases not matched to a gene. The CDR3 runs 15 residues. Germline loops: CDR1 SNHLY, CDR2 FYNNEI. CDR3 nucleotide sequence: TGTGCCAGCAGTACGACAGGGGAGGAGGGTTATGGCTACACCTTC. Translation gives CASSTTGEEGYGYTF.